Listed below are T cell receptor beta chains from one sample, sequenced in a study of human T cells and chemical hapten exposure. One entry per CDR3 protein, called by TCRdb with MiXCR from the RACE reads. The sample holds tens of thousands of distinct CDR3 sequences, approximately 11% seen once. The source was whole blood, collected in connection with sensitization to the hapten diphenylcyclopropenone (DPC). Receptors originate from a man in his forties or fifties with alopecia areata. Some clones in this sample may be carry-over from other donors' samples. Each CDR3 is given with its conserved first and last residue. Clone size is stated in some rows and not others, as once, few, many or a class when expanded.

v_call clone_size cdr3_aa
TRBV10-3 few CAISRTEIQETQYF
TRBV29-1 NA CSVLPQANTGELFF
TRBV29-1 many CSVAGGLETQYF
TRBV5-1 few CASSLVITGELFF
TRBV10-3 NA CAISDSGANVLTF
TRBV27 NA CASSRAVQETQYF
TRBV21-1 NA CASSCRRVPGELFF
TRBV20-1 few CSARDRGGNEKLFF
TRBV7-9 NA CASSLGREGSNEQFF
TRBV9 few CASSVIAGVGTDTQYF
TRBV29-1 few CSVEDLPAGVGTDTQYF
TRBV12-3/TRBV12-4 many CASSFTEDQPQHF
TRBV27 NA CASSSRLAGRADIQYF
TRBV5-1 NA CASSRRGDQETQYF
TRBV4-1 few CASSRDRLNTEAFF
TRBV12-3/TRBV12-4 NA CASSSAAGPIEAQYF
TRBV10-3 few CAISDGLAGGPNEQFF
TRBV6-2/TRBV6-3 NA CASSYGTGNTGELFF
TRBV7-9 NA CASSPKGADEQYF
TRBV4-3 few CASSQDGRVESYNSPLHF
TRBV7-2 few CASSLDRRGSNEQFF
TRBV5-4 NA CASSLAKENIQYF
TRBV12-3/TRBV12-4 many CASSRGQATSGNTIYF
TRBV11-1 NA CASSLSGWGTSYNSPLHF
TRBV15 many CATSNEGWTEAFF
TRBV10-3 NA CAISESNSGLQETQYF
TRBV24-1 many CATSGPSGNQPQHF
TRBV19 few CASSWDNMNTEAFF
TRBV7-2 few CASSPHRTVYGYTF
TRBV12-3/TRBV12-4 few CASSPDVVREQYF
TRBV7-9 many CASSFGTAGEKLFF
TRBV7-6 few CASSLGTGVLTDTQYF
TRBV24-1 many CATSDFNQPQHF
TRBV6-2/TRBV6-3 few CASSTGSEQYF
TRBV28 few CASSLADGGAQAFF
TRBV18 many CASSPGGSEAFF
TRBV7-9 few CASSWGLAGGGYNEQFF
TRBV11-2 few CASSLDAGGKLFF
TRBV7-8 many CASSFELMNTEAFF
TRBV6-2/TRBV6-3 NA CASKGQWGTEAFF
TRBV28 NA CASSFEGASGSYEQYF
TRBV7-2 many CASSLAPGIETEAFF
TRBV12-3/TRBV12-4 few CASRETPGTSGRKTQYF
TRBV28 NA CASRNGGSNQPQHF
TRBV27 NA CASRDYQFNEQFF
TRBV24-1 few CATSGTPGTRTTDTQYF